The entry that follows covers one T cell receptor (beta chain) sequence. PBMCs that had been cryopreserved were the source of 1.5 to 2.5 micrograms of genomic DNA for TCR beta libraries. These data belong to a study of cytotoxic CD8 clonotypes in ibrutinib-treated CLL. With sequencing, the targeted depth ranged from 1 in 200,000 to 1 in 1 million T cells. Sequenced by immunoSEQ multiplex PCR; TCRdb stores in-frame clones only, minus some. The data hold some 23,000 clones, with 55% to 85% observed a single time. The germline gives CDR1 MDHEN, CDR2 SYDVKM. This CDR3 has 16 amino acids. The V and J ends lost 3 bases and 5 bases, in that order; junction bases with no gene match: 9.

Specimen: PBMCs, collected after 12 months of ibrutinib treatment. The receptor's source is a human donor with chronic lymphocytic leukemia. The rearrangement joins TRBV28 to TRBJ2-7; the match to TRBD2 covers 11 bases. This CDR3 reads CASSLGLAGGYDEQYF. CDR3 nucleotide sequence: TGTGCCAGCAGTTTGGGGCTAGCGGGGGGTTACGACGAGCAGTACTTC.